The next 27 T cell receptor beta chains were all read from a single sample in a study of regulatory T cells in long-lasting Graves disease. Through Arm-PCR of CDR3 regions and iRepertoire HTBI primers, TCR beta libraries were built. TCRdb re-derived calls from the multiplex PCR reads in MiXCR, one entry per CDR3 protein. Counted here are 350,000 to 500,000 distinct CDR3 sequences, around 15% occurring once; the ten biggest clones make up around a sixth. This sample's time point: newly diagnosed GD, antithyroid drugs for less than 3 months. Construction of the TCR library relied on RNA isolated from PBMCs. These same data were also listed under a study on T cells in Graves' hyperthyroidism and ophthalmopathy.

The sequencing here drew on peripheral blood mononuclear cells (PBMCs), taken at new diagnosis, from a patient treated with antithyroid drugs. These receptors were collected from a woman between 45 and 65 years old with Graves disease.

This clonotype was recorded many times. V gene TRBV7-3 combines with J gene TRBJ2-3; 7 nucleotides align to TRBD2. This CDR3 contains 15 residues. CDR1 and CDR2 from the germline V gene are SGHTA and FQGTGA. The V and J ends lost 2 bases and 7 bases, in that order; junction bases with no gene match: 9. The CDR3 DNA reads as TGTGCCAGCAGCTTAGGAGGGAGGGGAGCAAATACGCAGTATTTT. It encodes CASSLGGRGANTQYF. The full variable domain, in which reference TRBV7-3 and TRBJ2-3 provide the parts outside the CDR3, is GAGVSQTPSNKVTEKGKYVELRCDPISGHTALYWYRQSLGQGPEFLIYFQGTGAADDSGLPNDRFFAVRPEGSVSTLKIQRTERGDSAVYLCASSLGGRGANTQYFGPGTRLTVL.

This clonotype was found many times. The chain recombines TRBV28 with TRBJ2-7, with 10 bases aligning to TRBD2. The CDR3 runs 15 residues. The V gene's germline CDR1 is MDHEN and CDR2 SYDVKM. After removal of 5 bases from V and 4 bases from J, the junction contained 8 bases not matched to a gene. The CDR3 sequence is CASSGIAGGQYEQYF. The CDR3 coding sequence is TGTGCCAGCAGTGGTATAGCGGGAGGTCAATACGAGCAGTACTTC.

This clonotype was counted a few times. The chain links TRBV2 to TRBJ2-1; TRBD2 aligns across 9 bases. This CDR3 has 17 residues. Germline trimming cut 4 bases from V and 5 bases from J; bases unmatched to any gene: 12. Germline assignment: CDR1 SNHLY and CDR2 FYNNEI. CDR3 in DNA: TGTGCCAGCAGTGTGGGAGCGGGAGGACTCCTCGACAATGAGCAGTTCTTC. Its translation: CASSVGAGGLLDNEQFF.

In this sample, this clonotype turned up many times. This sequence joins TRBV24-1 and TRBJ2-3; 10 bases line up with TRBD2. The CDR3 has 18 amino acids. CDR1 and CDR2 from the germline V gene are KGHDR and SFDVKD. Unmatched junction bases numbered 11, after V lost 4 bases and J lost 2 bases. The CDR3 nucleotides read TGTGCCACCAGTGACCCCGCCGGTCTAGCGGGAGTCACAGATACGCAGTATTTT. It translates to CATSDPAGLAGVTDTQYF.

This clonotype was recorded at least ten times. At one end, the junction sequence differs from germline, possibly due to a read error. The CDR3 coding sequence is TGTACCAGCAGAGGACTCCTTCAAGGGATCAATCAGCCCCAGCATTTT. Amino acids: CTSRGLLQGINQPQHF. The chain links TRBV6-1 to TRBJ1-5, with D unresolved. The germline CDR1 and CDR2 sequences are MNHNS and SASEGT. This CDR3 contains 16 residues.

This clonotype showed up many times. J is TRBJ2-5 and V is TRBV2, with 12 bases that match TRBD2. V trimming: 3 bases; J trimming: 2 bases; junction bases outside the gene matches: 10. Germline CDR1 SNHLY, CDR2 FYNNEI. The CDR3 consists of 18 residues. The CDR3 protein is CASSDNTRTSGDQETQYF. Written as DNA, the CDR3 is TGTGCCAGCAGTGACAACACGCGGACTAGCGGGGATCAAGAGACCCAGTACTTC.

This clonotype was seen repeatedly, ten times or more. The chain links TRBV12-3 or TRBV12-4 to TRBJ2-7; D call uncertain. V dropped 5 bases and J dropped 3 bases, with 14 bases sitting between them. This CDR3 is 14 amino acids long. The CDR3 DNA reads TGTGCCAGCAGTCTAACGGGTCACCACTACGAGCAGTACTTC. It specifies CASSLTGHHYEQYF.

The genes are TRBV24-1 and TRBJ2-1, with a weak D call TRBD1 (6 bases). Germline-derived CDR1 and CDR2 are KGHDR and SFDVKD. The CDR3 is 13 amino acids. V lost 9 bases, J lost 1 base, and 9 bases lay in between. In DNA form, the CDR3 reads TGTGCCACCGCCGGGACATCCTACAATGAGCAGTTCTTC. This encodes CATAGTSYNEQFF.

This clonotype was seen more than once but under ten times. This chain links TRBV6-7 with TRBJ2-2; D ambiguous. TRBV6-7 is an ORF for which the function is uncertain. V was shortened by 7 bases and J by 1 base, with 13 bases between the two germline ends. The CDR3 is made up of 15 amino acids. The CDR3 DNA is TGTGCCAGCATAATCCCCGGCCTGAACACCGGGGAGCTGTTTTTT. As protein: CASIIPGLNTGELFF.

Details on this clonotype: One end of the junction does not line up with germline, which may come from a read error. The rearrangement uses TRBV4-1 and TRBJ2-3; TRBD1 matches 7 bases. Matching the DNA end better, TRBJ1-1 makes the J call doubtful. Germline V CDR1 and CDR2: MGHRA, YSYEKL. The CDR3 totals 13 residues. Here the CDR3 reads CPSSQDQGVPAFF. As DNA, the CDR3 is TGCCCCAGCAGCCAAGATCAGGGGGTGCCAGCTTTCTTT.

This clonotype was counted at least ten times. The chain uses TRBV12-3 or TRBV12-4 and TRBJ1-1; D is ambiguous. V dropped 7 bases and J dropped 4 bases, with 13 bases sitting between them. The CDR3 totals 13 residues. For the CDR3, the DNA is TGTGCCAGCACTCTGGCGCCCGGCACTGAAGCTTTCTTT. Its protein is CASTLAPGTEAFF.

The chain couples TRBV20-1 to TRBJ1-1; D may be TRBD1 (6 bases). The CDR3 has 14 residues. Germline V CDR1 and CDR2: DFQATT, SNEGSKA (reference sequence). With 1 base removed from V and 3 bases from J, the gap between germline ends came to 12 bases. The DNA for the CDR3 is TGCAGTGCTAGAGTTGGGGGCAGCTACACTGAAGCTTTCTTT. Translation gives CSARVGGSYTEAFF.

The chain recombines TRBV5-4 with TRBJ1-6, with D perhaps TRBD1 (6 bases). The V and J ends lost 1 base and 7 bases respectively, with 18 bases between them. Germline-derived CDR1 and CDR2 are SGHNT and YYREEE (reference sequence). CDR3 size: 17 residues. Here the CDR3 reads CASSLLPADRPNSPLHF. Here the CDR3 DNA reads TGTGCCAGCAGCTTGCTACCCGCGGACAGACCAAATTCACCCCTCCACTTT.

The J gene is TRBJ2-7, the V gene TRBV7-9; 8 bases agree with TRBD2. Germline CDR1 reads SEHNR; CDR2 reads FQNEAQ (reference sequence). The CDR3 runs to 19 residues. After removal of 5 bases from V and 5 bases from J, the junction contained 23 bases not matched to a gene. The CDR3 loop is CASSPTFSRREVPLNEQYF. CDR3 DNA: TGTGCCAGCAGCCCCACATTTTCGAGGCGGGAGGTTCCCTTGAACGAGCAGTACTTC.

This clonotype appeared many times. The chain uses TRBV7-3 and TRBJ2-7; D remains unclear. Trimming left V 2 bases short and J 1 base short, with 12 bases between. The CDR3 loop spans 15 amino acids. CDR1 and CDR2 (germline): SGHTA, FQGTGA. The CDR3 spells CASSLARGGSYEQYF. In nucleotides, the CDR3 is TGTGCCAGCAGCTTAGCCCGTGGCGGATCCTACGAGCAGTACTTC.

The sample holds many counts of this clonotype. The rearrangement uses TRBV11-2 and TRBJ2-3, with 11 bases fitting TRBD2. The CDR3 contains 17 residues. Trimming cost V 2 bases and J 2 bases; bases outside gene matches: 6. The V gene's germline CDR1 is SGHAT and CDR2 FQNNGV. The DNA of the CDR3 is TGTGCCAGCAGCTTACAAATAGCGGGAGGGCCCACAGATACGCAGTATTTT. Protein: CASSLQIAGGPTDTQYF.

This clonotype occurred many times. This chain links TRBV27 with TRBJ2-3; D gene unclear. The V and J ends lost 2 bases and 2 bases respectively, with 14 bases between them. In germline, CDR1 is MNHEY, CDR2 SMNVEV (reference sequence). The CDR3 runs to 16 residues. The CDR3 DNA follows: TGTGCCAGCAGTTTAGGTTGGCAGCAGAACACAGATACGCAGTATTTT. Its translation: CASSLGWQQNTDTQYF.

This clonotype was observed at least ten times. CDR3 loop: CASSLGAVLYNEQFF. The CDR3 coding sequence is TGTGCCAGCAGTTTAGGAGCGGTCTTATACAATGAGCAGTTCTTC. The chain carries TRBV12-3 or TRBV12-4 and TRBJ2-1; the D gene is possibly TRBD2 (5 bases). The ends were cut back, 1 base at V and 4 bases at J, with 11 bases in the middle. The CDR3 runs 15 residues.

This rearrangement joins TRBV10-3 to TRBJ1-1; D is perhaps TRBD1 (6 bases). Looked up from germline, CDR1 is ENHRY and CDR2 is SYGVKD. CDR3 size: 15 residues. V was pared by 0 bases and J by 7 bases, with 15 bases between. CDR3 residues: CAISESRVGAIEAFF. The CDR3 DNA is TGTGCCATCAGTGAGTCGCGGGTGGGGGCGATTGAAGCTTTCTTT.

The table lists this clonotype with many counts. The chain is built from TRBV6-2 or TRBV6-3 and TRBJ2-1, with D tentatively TRBD2 (6 bases). The CDR3 contains 18 residues. Germline values: CDR1 MNHEY, CDR2 SVGEGT. Trimming removed 3 bases at V and 2 bases at J, with 20 bases between. CDR3 loop: CASSYRSPGLRTYNEQFF. The CDR3 DNA follows: TGTGCCAGCAGTTATCGATCTCCAGGACTACGGACCTACAATGAGCAGTTCTTC.

Ten or more counts support this clonotype. The rearrangement uses TRBV2 and TRBJ2-7, with 9 bases aligning to TRBD2. The CDR3 has 18 amino acids. Germline loops: CDR1 SNHLY, CDR2 FYNNEI. The J segment lost 0 bases and the V segment lost 3 bases, leaving 12 bases of the junction unmatched. The CDR3 sequence is CASSENLGLAVSSYEQYF. CDR3 nucleotides: TGTGCCAGCAGTGAGAACCTGGGACTAGCTGTGAGCTCCTACGAGCAGTACTTC.

This clonotype occurred many times. The chain couples TRBV14 to TRBJ2-3, with TRBD1 identical over 9 bases. The length of the CDR3 is 15 residues. Germline CDR1 reads SGHDN; CDR2 reads FVKESK. Germline trimming cut 5 bases from V and 3 bases from J; bases unmatched to any gene: 6. The CDR3 is CASSGQGKATDTQYF. DNA of the CDR3: TGTGCCAGCAGCGGACAGGGGAAGGCGACAGATACGCAGTATTTT.

This clonotype was recorded many times. The J gene is TRBJ1-1, the V gene TRBV20-1; maybe TRBD1 (5 bases). CDR1 is DFQATT and CDR2 is SNEGSKA in the germline V gene (reference sequence). Trimming removed 3 bases at V and 1 base at J, with 9 bases between. The CDR3 totals 13 residues. This CDR3 is CSAREGPNTEAFF. The CDR3 DNA is TGCAGTGCTAGGGAGGGACCGAACACTGAAGCTTTCTTT.

Ten or more counts support this clonotype. This chain links TRBV28 with TRBJ2-1; D gene unclear. Germline V CDR1 and CDR2: MDHEN, SYDVKM. V was shortened by 3 bases and J by 0 bases, with 9 bases between the two germline ends. This CDR3 spans 15 amino acids. The CDR3 DNA sequence: TGTGCCAGCAGTTTGGTACGTTTCTCCTACAATGAGCAGTTCTTC. This encodes CASSLVRFSYNEQFF.

This clonotype was detected ten times or more. The V gene is TRBV29-1, the J gene TRBJ2-7; 7 nucleotides agree with TRBD2. Per the germline V gene, CDR1 is SQVTM and CDR2 is ANQGSEA. The V segment lost 4 bases and the J segment 0 bases; nucleotides outside the gene matches: 6. The CDR3 extends over 14 amino acids. CDR3 sequence reads: CSVGEGRSSYEQYF. CDR3 DNA sequence: TGCAGCGTTGGGGAGGGGAGGAGCTCCTACGAGCAGTACTTC.

The chain employs TRBV9 and TRBJ2-7; D gene uncertain. This CDR3 spans 13 amino acids. CDR1 is SGDLS, CDR2 YYNGEE, per germline. V was cut by 2 bases and J by 3 bases, with 9 bases left in between. The CDR3: CASSVSDDYEQYF. The CDR3 nucleotides read TGTGCCAGCAGCGTTTCCGACGACTACGAGCAGTACTTC.

The chain recombines TRBV12-3 or TRBV12-4 with TRBJ2-3; TRBD2 matches 8 bases. CDR3 length equals 14 residues. The J segment lost 5 bases and the V segment lost 6 bases, leaving 7 bases of the junction unmatched. The CDR3 spells CASRGAGAGDTQYF. The CDR3 bases are TGTGCCAGCAGAGGAGCGGGAGCGGGAGATACGCAGTATTTT.